The 2 T cell receptor beta chains below come from one sample, sequenced in a study of cytomegalovirus exposure and HLA in healthy donors. Primers included in the PCR were 60 Vbeta and 13 Jbeta primers. Using immunoSEQ multiplex PCR, the repertoire was profiled, and TCRdb retains in-frame clones only, with some absent. Here the sample spans 100,000 or so clones, over 75% being singletons. The sequenced sample was PBMCs. The receptors were sampled from a man aged 30 to 45 in good health and CMV-seropositive.

The rearrangement links TRBV2 to TRBJ1-1; TRBD1 is a possible D gene (6 bases). The CDR3 contains 14 residues. V shed 6 bases and J shed 0 bases, with 11 bases lying between them. The germline gives CDR1 SNHLY, CDR2 FYNNEI. The CDR3 DNA sequence: TGTGCCAGCAGGCAGGGGTCGATGAACACTGAAGCTTTCTTT. This sequence encodes CASRQGSMNTEAFF.

The rearrangement uses TRBV10-3 and TRBJ2-5; the match to TRBD1 covers 7 bases. J gave up 2 bases and V 4 bases, and 7 bases lay outside the gene matches. The CDR3 spans 15 residues. Germline V gene data show CDR1 as ENHRY and CDR2 as SYGVKD. In nucleotides, the CDR3 is TGTGCCATCAGTGGACGCGACAGGGCGCAAGAGACCCAGTACTTC. It encodes CAISGRDRAQETQYF.